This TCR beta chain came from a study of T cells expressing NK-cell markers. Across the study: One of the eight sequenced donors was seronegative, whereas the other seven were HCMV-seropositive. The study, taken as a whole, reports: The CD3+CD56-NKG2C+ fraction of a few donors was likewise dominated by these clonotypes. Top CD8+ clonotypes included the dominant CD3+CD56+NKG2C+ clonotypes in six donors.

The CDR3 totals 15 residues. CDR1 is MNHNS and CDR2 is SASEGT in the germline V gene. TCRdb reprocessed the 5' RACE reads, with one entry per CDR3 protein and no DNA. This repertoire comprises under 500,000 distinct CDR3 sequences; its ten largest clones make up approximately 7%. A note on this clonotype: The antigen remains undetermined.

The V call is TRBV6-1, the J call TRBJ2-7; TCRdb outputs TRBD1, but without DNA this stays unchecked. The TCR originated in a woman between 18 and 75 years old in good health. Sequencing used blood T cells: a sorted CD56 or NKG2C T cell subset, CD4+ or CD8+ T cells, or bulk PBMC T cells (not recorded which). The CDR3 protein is CASSRRWQGTGEQYF.